This TCR beta chain was recorded in a study of PD-1 blockade in classical Hodgkin lymphoma. Study-wide results and caveats: Reported findings placed baseline TCR diversity lower in newly diagnosed patients (compared with healthy donors). Before treatment, complete responders showed about the same diversity as newly diagnosed patients. CD4+ TCR diversity climbed significantly by C4D1, unlike CD8+ TCR diversity.

Clones were sequenced by immunoSEQ multiplex PCR, and TCRdb holds only the in-frame ones, with some missing. Here the sample spans tens of thousands of clones, just over 85% being singletons. With regard to this clone: Its antigen is unknown.

All patients relapsed after autologous stem cell transplantation, and brentuximab vedotin exposure varied. This clonotype was obtained from a human donor with classical Hodgkin lymphoma. The sequences come from peripheral blood mononuclear cells (PBMCs), collected at baseline.

The DNA of the CDR3 is TGTGCCAGCAGCTTAGGGACCGATAGGGTTCAGCCCCAGCATTTT. Its translation: CASSLGTDRVQPQHF. J is TRBJ1-5 and V is TRBV5-7; tentatively, D is TRBD1 (5 bases). TRBV5-7 is given ORF status, its function remaining uncertain. The CDR3 has 15 amino acids. Trimming cost V 2 bases and J 6 bases, with 15 bases left between them.